A selection of T cell receptor beta chains follows, all from one sample in a study of T cells in Graves' hyperthyroidism and ophthalmopathy. TCRdb independently ran MiXCR on the multiplex PCR reads; one entry per CDR3 protein. The data contain about 380,000 distinct CDR3 sequences, less than 20% of them singletons. The specimen sequenced was blood. These receptors all stem from a man between 18 and 35 years old with Graves' ophthalmopathy. CDR3s include the opening cysteine and the closing phenylalanine or tryptophan. The order of the fields is clone size, J gene, V gene, CDR3 protein. For some rows the clone size is stated as once, few or many, or as a class when expanded; others skip it.

>-|TRBJ1-1|TRBV20-1
CSARDLLTVEAFF
>many|TRBJ1-1|TRBV6-2/TRBV6-3
CASSYLKEAFF
>many|TRBJ1-2|TRBV5-1
CASSLDSANYGYTF
>many|TRBJ1-2|TRBV5-1
CASSLDGLGGYTF
>-|TRBJ2-2|TRBV20-1
CSARRPSGGSGELFF
>-|TRBJ1-2|TRBV4-1
CASSQVTITGTGGVGYGYTF
>-|TRBJ1-6|TRBV9
CASSVAGQGSSPLHF
>many|TRBJ1-5|TRBV24-1
CATSGSPGQDFPPGDQPQHF
>-|TRBJ2-7|TRBV12-3/TRBV12-4
CASSAGTSGGSLSAEQYF
>many|TRBJ1-1|TRBV7-8
CASNRGPDTEAFF
>-|TRBJ1-2|TRBV28
CASRGAGRDGYTF
>few|TRBJ2-3|TRBV19
CASSIGDTQYF
>many|TRBJ2-5|TRBV28
CASSRGLAGNQETQYF
>-|TRBJ2-1|TRBV7-9
CASSPLGGEQFF
>-|TRBJ1-6|TRBV28
CASSLNPDSENSPLHF
>few|TRBJ1-2|TRBV5-6
CASSLGPGAGYGYTF
>many|TRBJ2-1|TRBV12-3/TRBV12-4
CASSFSGGAGSYNEQFF
>many|TRBJ2-2|TRBV12-3/TRBV12-4
CASTGGNTGELFF
>many|TRBJ1-5|TRBV6-5
CASSYSKRQRYSNQPQHF
>many|TRBJ1-2|TRBV12-3/TRBV12-4
CASSSISGGYTF
>few|TRBJ2-2|TRBV28
CASSLQGFTGELFF
>many|TRBJ1-1|TRBV27
CASSLFETLNTETFF
>few|TRBJ1-6|TRBV11-2
CASRFEGVAYNSPLHF
>few|TRBJ1-2|TRBV7-2
CASSQGILDLNGYTF
>many|TRBJ2-2|TRBV2
CASSGLAGDTGELFF
>-|TRBJ1-1|TRBV11-2
CASSAPGTANTEAFF
>-|TRBJ2-7|TRBV3-1
CASSQRTRIPYEQYF
>few|TRBJ1-3|TRBV7-8
CASSLVGGTGNTIYF
>many|TRBJ1-4|TRBV13
CASSPAGGEKLFF
>-|TRBJ2-3|TRBV7-9
CASSSTRRVAGPTDTQYF
>few|TRBJ1-6|TRBV20-1
CSARPPTHLGSPLHF
>-|TRBJ2-5|TRBV7-6
CASSGNGGSRETQYF
>-|TRBJ2-1|TRBV4-1
CASSHLDRGSYNEQFF
>many|TRBJ2-2|TRBV28
CASQTGGGRTGELFF
>-|TRBJ1-5|TRBV28
CAGLAGSDQPQHF
>many|TRBJ1-2|TRBV28
CASSLSGGWGYTF
>many|TRBJ2-7|TRBV5-8
CASSWPNTPNYEQYF
>few|TRBJ1-2|TRBV10-3
CAISGGGPGYTF
>-|TRBJ2-7|TRBV5-1
CASSLYDRGTRYEQYF
>few|TRBJ1-4|TRBV15
CATSRGQGVNEKLFF
>-|TRBJ2-3|TRBV29-1
CSVEDPAGQLTDTQYF
>-|TRBJ2-1|TRBV24-1
CATSAERDKQFF
>-|TRBJ1-2|TRBV12-3/TRBV12-4
CASSLRGSDGYTF
>many|TRBJ2-1|TRBV7-9
CASSLGQGEVDEQFF
>-|TRBJ2-3|TRBV11-2
CASSGPAGADTQYF
>-|TRBJ2-4|TRBV7-2
CASSLSAGTSKNIQYF
>-|TRBJ2-7|TRBV7-2
CASTVTSGGYEQYF
>many|TRBJ1-2|TRBV6-5
CASSYSSGGEGYTF
>many|TRBJ1-1|TRBV18
CASSPEPGTEAFF
>-|TRBJ1-4|TRBV4-1
CASSQDRRQGADEKLFF
>few|TRBJ1-3|TRBV5-1
CASNLGPPGDLNTIYF
>few|TRBJ2-2|TRBV3-1
CASSVLANTGELFF
>many|TRBJ1-1|TRBV7-9
CASSLERFRGTEAFF